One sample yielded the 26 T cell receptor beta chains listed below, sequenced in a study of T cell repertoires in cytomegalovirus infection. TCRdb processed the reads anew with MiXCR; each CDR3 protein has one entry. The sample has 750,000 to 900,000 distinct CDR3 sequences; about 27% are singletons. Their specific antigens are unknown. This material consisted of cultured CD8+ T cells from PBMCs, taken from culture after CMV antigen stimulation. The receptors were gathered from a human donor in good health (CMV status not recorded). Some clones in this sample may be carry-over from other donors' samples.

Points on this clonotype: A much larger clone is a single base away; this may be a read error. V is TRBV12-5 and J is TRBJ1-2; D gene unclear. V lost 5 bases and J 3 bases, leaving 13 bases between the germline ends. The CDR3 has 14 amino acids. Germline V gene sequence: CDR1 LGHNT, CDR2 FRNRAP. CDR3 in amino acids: CASGRSDKDYGYTF. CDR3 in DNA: TGTGCTAGTGGTCGCTCAGACAAAGACTATGGCTACACCTTC.

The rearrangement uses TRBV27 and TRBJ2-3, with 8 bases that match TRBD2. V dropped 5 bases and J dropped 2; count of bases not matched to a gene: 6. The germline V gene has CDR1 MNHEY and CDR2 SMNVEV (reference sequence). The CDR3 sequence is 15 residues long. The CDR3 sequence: CASSPQRGTTDTQYF. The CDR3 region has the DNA TGTGCCAGCAGTCCTCAGCGGGGGACCACAGATACGCAGTATTTT.

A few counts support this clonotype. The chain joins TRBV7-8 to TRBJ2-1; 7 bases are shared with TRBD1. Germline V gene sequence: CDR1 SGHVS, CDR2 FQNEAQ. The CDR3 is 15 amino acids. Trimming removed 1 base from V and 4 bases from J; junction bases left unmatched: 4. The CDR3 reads CASSLGGRGYNEQFF. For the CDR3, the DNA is TGTGCCAGCAGCTTAGGAGGCAGGGGGTACAATGAGCAGTTCTTC.

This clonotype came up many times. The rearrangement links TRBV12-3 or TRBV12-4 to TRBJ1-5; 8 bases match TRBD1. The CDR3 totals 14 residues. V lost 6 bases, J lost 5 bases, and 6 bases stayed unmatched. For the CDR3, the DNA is TGTGCCAGCAGCATCGGGACAGGATATCAGCCCCAGCATTTT. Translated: CASSIGTGYQPQHF.

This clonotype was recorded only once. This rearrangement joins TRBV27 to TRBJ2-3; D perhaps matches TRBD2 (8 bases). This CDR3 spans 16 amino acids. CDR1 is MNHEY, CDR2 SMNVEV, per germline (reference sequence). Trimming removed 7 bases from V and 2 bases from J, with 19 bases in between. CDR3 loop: CASIRRGRGDTDTQYF. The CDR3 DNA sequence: TGTGCCAGCATTAGAAGGGGGCGGGGGGACACAGATACGCAGTATTTT.

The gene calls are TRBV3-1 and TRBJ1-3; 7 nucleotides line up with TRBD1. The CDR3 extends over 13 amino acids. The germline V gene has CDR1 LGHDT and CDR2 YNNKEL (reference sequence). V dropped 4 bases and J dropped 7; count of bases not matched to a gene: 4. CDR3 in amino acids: CASSPDRDNTIYF. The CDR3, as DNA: TGTGCCAGCAGCCCCGACAGGGACAACACCATATATTTT.

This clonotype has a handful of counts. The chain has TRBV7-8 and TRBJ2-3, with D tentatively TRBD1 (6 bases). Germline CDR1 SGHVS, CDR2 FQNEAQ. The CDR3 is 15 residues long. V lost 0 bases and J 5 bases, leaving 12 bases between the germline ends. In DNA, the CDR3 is TGTGCCAGCAGCTTAGCGGCCAGGGGCGTAGATACGCAGTATTTT. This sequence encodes CASSLAARGVDTQYF.

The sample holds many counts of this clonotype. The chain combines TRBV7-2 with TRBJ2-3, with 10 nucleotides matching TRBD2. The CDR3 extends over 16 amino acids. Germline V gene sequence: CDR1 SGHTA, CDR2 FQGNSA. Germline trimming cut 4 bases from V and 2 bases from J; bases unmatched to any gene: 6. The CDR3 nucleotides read TGTGCCAGCAGCTCAACTAGCGGGGACATCACAGATACGCAGTATTTT. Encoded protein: CASSSTSGDITDTQYF.

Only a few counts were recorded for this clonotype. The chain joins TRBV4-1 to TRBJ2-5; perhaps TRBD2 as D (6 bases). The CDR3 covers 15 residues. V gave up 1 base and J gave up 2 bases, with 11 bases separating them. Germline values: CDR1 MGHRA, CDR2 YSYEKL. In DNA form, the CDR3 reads TGCGCCAGCAGCCAAGTCGGGACTTCTCAAGAGACCCAGTACTTC. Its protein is CASSQVGTSQETQYF.

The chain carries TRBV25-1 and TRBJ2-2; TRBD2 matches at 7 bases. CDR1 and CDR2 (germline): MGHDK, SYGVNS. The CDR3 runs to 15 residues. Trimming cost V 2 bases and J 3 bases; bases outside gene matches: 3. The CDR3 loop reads CASSERGRDTGELFF. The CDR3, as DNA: TGTGCCAGCAGTGAACGTGGGAGGGACACCGGGGAGCTGTTTTTT. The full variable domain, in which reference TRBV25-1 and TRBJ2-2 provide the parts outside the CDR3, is EADIYQTPRYLVIGTGKKITLECSQTMGHDKMYWYQQDPGMELHLIHYSYGVNSTEKGDLSSESTVSRIRTEHFPLTLESARPSHTSQYLCASSERGRDTGELFFGEGSRLTVL.

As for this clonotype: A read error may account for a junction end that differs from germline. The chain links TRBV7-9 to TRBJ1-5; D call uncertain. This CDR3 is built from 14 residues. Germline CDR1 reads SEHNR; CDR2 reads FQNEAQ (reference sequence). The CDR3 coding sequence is TGTGCCAGCAGCTCCGGATTTCTCAATCAGCCCCAGCCTTTT. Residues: CASSSGFLNQPQPF.

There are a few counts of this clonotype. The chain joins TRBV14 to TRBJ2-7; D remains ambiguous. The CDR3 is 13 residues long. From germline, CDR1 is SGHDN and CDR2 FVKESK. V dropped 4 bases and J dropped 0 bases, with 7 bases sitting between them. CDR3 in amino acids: CASSPHVSYEQYF. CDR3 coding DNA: TGTGCCAGCAGCCCCCATGTCTCCTACGAGCAGTACTTC.

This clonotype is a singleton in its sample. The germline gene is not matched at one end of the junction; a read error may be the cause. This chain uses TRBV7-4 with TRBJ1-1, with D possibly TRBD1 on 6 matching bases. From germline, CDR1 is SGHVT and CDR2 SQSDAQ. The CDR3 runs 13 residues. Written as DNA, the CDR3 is TGTGCCAACAGCTTCAGACAGGACGTTGAAGCTTTCTTT. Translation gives CANSFRQDVEAFF. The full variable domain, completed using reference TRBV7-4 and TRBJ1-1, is GAGVSQSPRYKVAKRGRDVALRCDSISGHVTLYWYRQTLGQGSEVLTYSQSDAQRDKSGRPSGRFSAERPERSVSTLKIQRTEQGDSAVYLCANSFRQDVEAFFGQGTRLTVV.

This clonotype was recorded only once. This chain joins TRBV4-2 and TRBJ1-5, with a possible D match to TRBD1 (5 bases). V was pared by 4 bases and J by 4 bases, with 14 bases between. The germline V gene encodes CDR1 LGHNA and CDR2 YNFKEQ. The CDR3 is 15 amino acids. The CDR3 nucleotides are TGTGCCAGCAGCCCTATCACAGGCGATAATCAGCCCCAGCATTTT. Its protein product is CASSPITGDNQPQHF.

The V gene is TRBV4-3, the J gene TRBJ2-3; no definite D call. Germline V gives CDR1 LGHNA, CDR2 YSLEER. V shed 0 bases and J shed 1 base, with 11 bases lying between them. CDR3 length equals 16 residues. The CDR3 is CASSQDSLLGTDTQYF. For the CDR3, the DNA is TGCGCCAGCAGCCAAGATAGTCTACTCGGCACAGATACGCAGTATTTT.

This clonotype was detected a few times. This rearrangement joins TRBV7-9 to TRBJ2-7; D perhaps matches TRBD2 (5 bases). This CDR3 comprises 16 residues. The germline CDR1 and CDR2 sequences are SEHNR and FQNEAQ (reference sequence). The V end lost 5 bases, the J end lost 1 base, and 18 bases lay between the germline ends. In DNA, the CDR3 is TGTGCCAGCAGCCCAATAGGCGGACTTGCGTCCTACGAGCAGTACTTC. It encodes CASSPIGGLASYEQYF. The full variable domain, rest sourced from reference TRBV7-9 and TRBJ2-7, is DTGVSQNPRHKITKRGQNVTFRCDPISEHNRLYWYRQTLGQGPEFLTYFQNEAQLEKSRLLSDRFSAERPKGSFSTLEIQRTEQGDSAMYLCASSPIGGLASYEQYFGPGTRLTVT.

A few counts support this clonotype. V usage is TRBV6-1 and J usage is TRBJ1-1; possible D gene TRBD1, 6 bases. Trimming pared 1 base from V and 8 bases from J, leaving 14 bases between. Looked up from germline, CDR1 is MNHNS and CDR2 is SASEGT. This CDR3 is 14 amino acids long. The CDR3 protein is CASSEVGRGPEAFF. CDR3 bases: TGTGCCAGCAGTGAAGTGGGCAGGGGCCCCGAAGCTTTCTTT.

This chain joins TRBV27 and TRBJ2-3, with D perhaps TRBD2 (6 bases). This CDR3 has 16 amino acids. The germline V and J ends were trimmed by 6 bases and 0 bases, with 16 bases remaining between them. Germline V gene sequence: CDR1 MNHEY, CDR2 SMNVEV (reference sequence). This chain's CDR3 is CASRIDLARSTDTQYF. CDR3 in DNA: TGTGCCAGCAGGATCGACCTAGCGAGAAGCACAGATACGCAGTATTTT.

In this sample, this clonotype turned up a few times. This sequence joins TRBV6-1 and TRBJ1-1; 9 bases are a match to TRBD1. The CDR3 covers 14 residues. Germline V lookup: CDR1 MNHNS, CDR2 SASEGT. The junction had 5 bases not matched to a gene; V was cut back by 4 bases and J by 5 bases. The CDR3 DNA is TGTGCCAGCAGTGGGGGACAGGGATGGACTGAAGCTTTCTTT. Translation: CASSGGQGWTEAFF.

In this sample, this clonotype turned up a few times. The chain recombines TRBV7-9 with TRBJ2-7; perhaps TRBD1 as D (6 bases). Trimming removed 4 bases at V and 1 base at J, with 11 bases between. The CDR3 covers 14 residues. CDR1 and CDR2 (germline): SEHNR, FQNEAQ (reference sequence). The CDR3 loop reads CASSSARGSYEQYF. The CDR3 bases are TGTGCCAGCAGCTCCGCCAGGGGATCCTACGAGCAGTACTTC.

The CDR3 region has the DNA TGTGCCAGCAGGAAGCGGGGGCATAATGAGCAGTTCTTC. Encoded protein: CASRKRGHNEQFF. This chain joins TRBV27 and TRBJ2-1; 8 nucleotides line up with TRBD2. V was pared by 6 bases and J by 7 bases, with 5 bases of the junction left unmatched. There are 13 residues in the CDR3. Germline CDR1 is MNHEY and CDR2 is SMNVEV (reference sequence).

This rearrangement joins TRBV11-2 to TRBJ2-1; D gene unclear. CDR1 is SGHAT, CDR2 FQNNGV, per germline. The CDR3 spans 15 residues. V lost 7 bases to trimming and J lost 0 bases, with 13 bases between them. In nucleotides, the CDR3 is TGTGCCAGCATGCCGGGTTCTAGCTCCTACAATGAGCAGTTCTTC. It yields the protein CASMPGSSSYNEQFF. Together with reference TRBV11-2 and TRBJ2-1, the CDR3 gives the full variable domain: EAGVAQSPRYKIIEKRQSVAFWCNPISGHATLYWYQQILGQGPKLLIQFQNNGVVDDSQLPKDRFSAERLKGVDSTLKIQPAKLEDSAVYLCASMPGSSSYNEQFFGPGTRLTVL.

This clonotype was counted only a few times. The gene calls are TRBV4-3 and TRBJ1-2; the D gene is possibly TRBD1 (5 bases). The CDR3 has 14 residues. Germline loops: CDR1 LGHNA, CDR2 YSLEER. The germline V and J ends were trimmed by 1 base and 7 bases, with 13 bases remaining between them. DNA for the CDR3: TGCGCCAGCAGCCAAGGCAGGGAAGATCTTGGCTACACCTTC. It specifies CASSQGREDLGYTF.

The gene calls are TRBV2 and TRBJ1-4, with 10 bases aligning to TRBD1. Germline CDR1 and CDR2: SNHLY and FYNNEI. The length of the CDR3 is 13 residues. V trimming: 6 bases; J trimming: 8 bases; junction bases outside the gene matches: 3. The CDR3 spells CASRTGGDEKLFF. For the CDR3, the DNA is TGTGCCAGCAGGACAGGGGGCGACGAAAAACTGTTTTTT.

CDR3 amino acids: CASSLFGAPRSEAFF. As DNA, the CDR3 is TGTGCCAGCAGCCTCTTCGGGGCTCCACGCTCTGAAGCTTTCTTT. J is TRBJ1-1 and V is TRBV7-6; tentatively, D is TRBD1 (5 bases). Trimming stripped 5 bases from V and 6 bases from J, with 19 bases between. The germline CDR1 and CDR2 sequences are SGHVS and FNYEAQ. The CDR3 sequence is 15 residues long.

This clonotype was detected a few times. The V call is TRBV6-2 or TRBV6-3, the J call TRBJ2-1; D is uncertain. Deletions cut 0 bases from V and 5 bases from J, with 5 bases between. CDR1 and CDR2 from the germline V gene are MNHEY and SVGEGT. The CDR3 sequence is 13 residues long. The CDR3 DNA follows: TGTGCCAGCAGTTACTCGTACAACAATGAGCAGTTCTTC. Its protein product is CASSYSYNNEQFF.